The present entry profiles one T cell receptor beta chain with its context. Libraries were prepared by immunoSEQ multiplex PCR; TCRdb keeps only in-frame clonotypes and omits some of them. The table shows 90,000 to 130,000 clones, with approximately 84% occurring only once. This sample was included in a study of control samples from healthy donors and cancer patients. In germline, CDR1 is MNHEY, CDR2 SVGEGT. The CDR3 contains 13 residues. Trimming pared 0 bases from V and 9 bases from J, leaving 6 bases between. Material for sequencing was blood. This rearrangement joins TRBV6-2 or TRBV6-3 to TRBJ1-6; D not resolved. The sequence derives from a man younger than 35 in good health. The chain's CDR3 is CASSYSVGSPLHF. CDR3 sequence (DNA): TGTGCCAGCAGTTACTCGGTGGGTTCACCCCTCCACTTT.